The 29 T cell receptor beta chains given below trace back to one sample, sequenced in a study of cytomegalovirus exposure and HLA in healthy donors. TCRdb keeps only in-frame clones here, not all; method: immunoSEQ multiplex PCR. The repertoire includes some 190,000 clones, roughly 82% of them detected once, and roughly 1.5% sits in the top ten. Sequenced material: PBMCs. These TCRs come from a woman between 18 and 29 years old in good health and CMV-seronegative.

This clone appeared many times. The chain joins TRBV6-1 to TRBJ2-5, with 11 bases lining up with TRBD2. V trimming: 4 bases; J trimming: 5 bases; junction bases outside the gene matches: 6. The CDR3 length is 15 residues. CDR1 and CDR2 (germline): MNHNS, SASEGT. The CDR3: CASSAVAGGGETQYF. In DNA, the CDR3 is TGTGCCAGCAGTGCCGTAGCGGGAGGGGGGGAGACCCAGTACTTC.

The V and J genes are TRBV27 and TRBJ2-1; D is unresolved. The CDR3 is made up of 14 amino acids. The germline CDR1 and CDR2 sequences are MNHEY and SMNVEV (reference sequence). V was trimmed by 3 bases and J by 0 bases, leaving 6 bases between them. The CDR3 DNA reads TGTGCCAGCAGTTTGATGAGCTCCTACAATGAGCAGTTCTTC. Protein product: CASSLMSSYNEQFF.

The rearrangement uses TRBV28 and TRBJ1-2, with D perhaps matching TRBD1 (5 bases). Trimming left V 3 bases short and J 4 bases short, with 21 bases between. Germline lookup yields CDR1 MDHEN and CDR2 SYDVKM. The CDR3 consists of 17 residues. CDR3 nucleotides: TGTGCCAGCAGTTTGTTCTCGGGCTCCCGGGGGGTCTATGGCTACACCTTC. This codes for CASSLFSGSRGVYGYTF.

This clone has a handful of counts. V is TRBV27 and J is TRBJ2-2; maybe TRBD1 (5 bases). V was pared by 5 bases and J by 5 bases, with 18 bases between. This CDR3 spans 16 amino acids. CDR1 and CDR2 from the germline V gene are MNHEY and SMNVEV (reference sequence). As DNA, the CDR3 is TGTGCCAGCAGTGCAGTTCGTGGGGCCATGACCGGGGAGCTGTTTTTT. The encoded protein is CASSAVRGAMTGELFF.

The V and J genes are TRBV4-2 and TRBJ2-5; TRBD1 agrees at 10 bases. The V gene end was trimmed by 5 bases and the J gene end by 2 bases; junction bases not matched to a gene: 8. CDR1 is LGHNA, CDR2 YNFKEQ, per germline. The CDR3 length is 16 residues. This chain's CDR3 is CASSTSGQGRQETQYF. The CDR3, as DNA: TGTGCCAGCAGCACCTCGGGACAGGGGAGACAAGAGACCCAGTACTTC.

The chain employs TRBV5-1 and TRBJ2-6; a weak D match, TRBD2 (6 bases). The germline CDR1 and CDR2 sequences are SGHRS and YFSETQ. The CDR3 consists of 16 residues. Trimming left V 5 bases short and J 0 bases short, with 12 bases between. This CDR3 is CASSGDFRSGANVLTF. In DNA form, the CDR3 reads TGCGCCAGCAGTGGGGACTTCCGCTCTGGGGCCAACGTCCTGACTTTC.

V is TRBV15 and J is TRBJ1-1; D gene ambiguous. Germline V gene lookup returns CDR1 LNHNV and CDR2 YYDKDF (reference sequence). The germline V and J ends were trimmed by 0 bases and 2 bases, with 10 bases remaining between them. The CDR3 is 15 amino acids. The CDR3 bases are TGTGCCACCAGCAGAGATGCCGGGAAAAACACTGAAGCTTTCTTT. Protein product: CATSRDAGKNTEAFF.

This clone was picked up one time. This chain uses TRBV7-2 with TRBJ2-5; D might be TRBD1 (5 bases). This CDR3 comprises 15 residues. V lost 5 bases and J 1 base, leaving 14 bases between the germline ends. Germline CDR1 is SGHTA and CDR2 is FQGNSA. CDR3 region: CASSPWGAAQETQYF. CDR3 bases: TGTGCCAGCAGCCCCTGGGGCGCGGCCCAAGAGACCCAGTACTTC.

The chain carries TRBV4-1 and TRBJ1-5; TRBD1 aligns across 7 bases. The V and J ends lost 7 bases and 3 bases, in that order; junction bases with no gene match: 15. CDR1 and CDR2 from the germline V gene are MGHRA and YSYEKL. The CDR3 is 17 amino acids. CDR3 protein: CASTSGMGQIPNQPQHF. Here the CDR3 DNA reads TGCGCCAGCACCTCAGGCATGGGACAGATCCCCAATCAGCCCCAGCATTTT.

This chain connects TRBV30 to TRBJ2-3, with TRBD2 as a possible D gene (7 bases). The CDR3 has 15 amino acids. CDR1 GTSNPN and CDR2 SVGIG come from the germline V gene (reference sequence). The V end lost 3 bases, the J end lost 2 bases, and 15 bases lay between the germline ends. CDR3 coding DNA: TGTGCCTGGAGATGGGAGGGGGGCCCCACAGATACGCAGTATTTT. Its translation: CAWRWEGGPTDTQYF.

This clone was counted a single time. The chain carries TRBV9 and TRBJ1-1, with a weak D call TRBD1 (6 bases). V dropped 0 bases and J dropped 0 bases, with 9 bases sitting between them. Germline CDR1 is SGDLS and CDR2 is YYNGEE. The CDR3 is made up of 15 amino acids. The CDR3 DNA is TGTGCCAGCAGCGTAGAAGGGGACATGAACACTGAAGCTTTCTTT. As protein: CASSVEGDMNTEAFF.

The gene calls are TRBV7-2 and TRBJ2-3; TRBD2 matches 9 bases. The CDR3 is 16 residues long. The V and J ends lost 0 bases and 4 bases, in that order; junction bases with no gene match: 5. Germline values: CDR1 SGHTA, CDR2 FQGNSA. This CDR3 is CASSLAPSGTPDTQYF. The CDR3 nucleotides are TGTGCCAGCAGCTTAGCGCCTAGCGGGACCCCAGATACGCAGTATTTT.

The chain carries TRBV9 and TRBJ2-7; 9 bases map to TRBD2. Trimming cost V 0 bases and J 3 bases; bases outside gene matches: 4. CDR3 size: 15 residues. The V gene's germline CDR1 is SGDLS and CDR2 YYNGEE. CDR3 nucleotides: TGTGCCAGCAGCGTAGACGCTAGCGGGGTCTACGAGCAGTACTTC. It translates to CASSVDASGVYEQYF.

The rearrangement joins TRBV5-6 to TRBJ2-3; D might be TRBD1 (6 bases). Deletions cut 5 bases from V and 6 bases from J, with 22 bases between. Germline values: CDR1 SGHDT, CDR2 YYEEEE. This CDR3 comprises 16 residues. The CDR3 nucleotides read TGTGCCAGCAGTTCAAGGACAGAAGCCCCGCGTGATACGCAGTATTTT. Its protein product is CASSSRTEAPRDTQYF.

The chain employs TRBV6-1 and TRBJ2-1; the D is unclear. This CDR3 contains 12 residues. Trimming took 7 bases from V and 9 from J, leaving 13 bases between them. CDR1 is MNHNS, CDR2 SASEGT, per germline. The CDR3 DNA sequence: TGTGCCAGCACACCAGACACGTTTGAGCAGTTCTTC. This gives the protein CASTPDTFEQFF.

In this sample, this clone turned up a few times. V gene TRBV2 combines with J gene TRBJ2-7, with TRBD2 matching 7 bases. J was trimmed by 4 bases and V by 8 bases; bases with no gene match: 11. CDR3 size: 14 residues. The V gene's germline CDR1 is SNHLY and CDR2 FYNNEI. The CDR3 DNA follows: TGTGCCAGCCACTCGGGACTACTTCGTTACGAGCAGTACTTC. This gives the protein CASHSGLLRYEQYF. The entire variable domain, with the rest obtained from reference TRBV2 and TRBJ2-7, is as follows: EPEVTQTPSHQVTQMGQEVILRCVPISNHLYFYWYRQILGQKVEFLVSFYNNEISEKSEIFDDQFSVERPDGSNFTLKIRSTKLEDSAMYFCASHSGLLRYEQYFGPGTRLTVT.

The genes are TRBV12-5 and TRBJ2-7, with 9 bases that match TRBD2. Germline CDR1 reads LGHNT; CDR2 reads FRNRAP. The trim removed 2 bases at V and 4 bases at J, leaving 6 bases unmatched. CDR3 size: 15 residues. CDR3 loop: CASGLMASGIYEQYF. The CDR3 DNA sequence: TGTGCTAGTGGTTTGATGGCTAGCGGGATTTACGAGCAGTACTTC.

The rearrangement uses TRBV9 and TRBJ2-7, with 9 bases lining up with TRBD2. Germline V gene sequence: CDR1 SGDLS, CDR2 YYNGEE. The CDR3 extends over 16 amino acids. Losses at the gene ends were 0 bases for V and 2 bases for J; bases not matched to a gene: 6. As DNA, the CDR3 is TGTGCCAGCAGCGTAGGGGTAGCGGGGGAACCCTACGAGCAGTACTTC. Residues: CASSVGVAGEPYEQYF. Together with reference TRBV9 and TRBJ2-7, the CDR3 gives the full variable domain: DSGVTQTPKHLITATGQRVTLRCSPRSGDLSVYWYQQSLDQGLQFLIQYYNGEERAKGNILERFSAQQFPDLHSELNLSSLELGDSALYFCASSVGVAGEPYEQYFGPGTRLTVT.

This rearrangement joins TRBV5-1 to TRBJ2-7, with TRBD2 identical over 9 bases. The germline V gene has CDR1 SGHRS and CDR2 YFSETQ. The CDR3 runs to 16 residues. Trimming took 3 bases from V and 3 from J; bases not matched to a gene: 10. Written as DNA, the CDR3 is TGCGCCAGCAGCTCCCAAGCCGGGACTAGCTTCTACGAGCAGTACTTC. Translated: CASSSQAGTSFYEQYF.

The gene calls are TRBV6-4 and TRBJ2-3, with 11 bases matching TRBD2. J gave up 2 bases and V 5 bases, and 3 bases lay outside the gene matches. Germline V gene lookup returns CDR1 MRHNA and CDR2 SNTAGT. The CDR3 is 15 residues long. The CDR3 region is CASSSLAGATDTQYF. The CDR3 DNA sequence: TGTGCCAGCAGTTCACTAGCGGGGGCCACAGATACGCAGTATTTT.

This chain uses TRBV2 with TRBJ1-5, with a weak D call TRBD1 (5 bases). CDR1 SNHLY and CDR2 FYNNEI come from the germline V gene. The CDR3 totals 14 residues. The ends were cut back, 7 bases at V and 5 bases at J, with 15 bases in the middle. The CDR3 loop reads CASTLGVDHQPQHF. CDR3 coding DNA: TGTGCCAGCACTCTAGGGGTGGATCATCAGCCCCAGCATTTT.

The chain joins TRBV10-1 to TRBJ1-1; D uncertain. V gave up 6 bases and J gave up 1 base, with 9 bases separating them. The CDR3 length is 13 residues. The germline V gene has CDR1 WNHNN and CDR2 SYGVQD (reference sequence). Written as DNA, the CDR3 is TGCGCCAGCAGGGCCTCAGGGAACACTGAAGCTTTCTTT. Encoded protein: CASRASGNTEAFF.

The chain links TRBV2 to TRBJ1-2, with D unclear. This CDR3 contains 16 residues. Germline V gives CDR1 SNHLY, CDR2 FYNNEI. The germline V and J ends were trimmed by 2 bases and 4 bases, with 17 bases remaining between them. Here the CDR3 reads CASSELAPQNGYGYTF. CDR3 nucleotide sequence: TGTGCCAGCAGTGAATTGGCCCCCCAGAATGGCTATGGCTACACCTTC. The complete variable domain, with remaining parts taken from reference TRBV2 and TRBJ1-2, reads EPEVTQTPSHQVTQMGQEVILRCVPISNHLYFYWYRQILGQKVEFLVSFYNNEISEKSEIFDDQFSVERPDGSNFTLKIRSTKLEDSAMYFCASSELAPQNGYGYTFGSGTRLTVV.

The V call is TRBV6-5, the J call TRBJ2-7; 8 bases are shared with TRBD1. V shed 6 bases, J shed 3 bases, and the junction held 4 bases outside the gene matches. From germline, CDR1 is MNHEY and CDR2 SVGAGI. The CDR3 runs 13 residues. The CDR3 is CASRGQVNYEQYF. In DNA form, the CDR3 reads TGTGCCAGCAGGGGACAGGTGAACTACGAGCAGTACTTC.

CDR3 amino acids: CASSSPGVNTEAFF. For the CDR3, the DNA is TGTGCCAGCAGCTCCCCCGGGGTGAACACTGAAGCTTTCTTT. This chain joins TRBV7-8 and TRBJ1-1; D is unclear. The CDR3 extends over 14 amino acids. CDR1 is SGHVS, CDR2 FQNEAQ, per germline. The ends were cut back, 4 bases at V and 0 bases at J, with 9 bases in the middle. The variable domain in full, with the rest retrieved from reference TRBV7-8 and TRBJ1-1, is GAGVSQSPRYKVAKRGQDVALRCDPISGHVSLFWYQQALGQGPEFLTYFQNEAQLDKSGLPSDRFFAERPEGSVSTLKIQRTQQEDSAVYLCASSSPGVNTEAFFGQGTRLTVV.

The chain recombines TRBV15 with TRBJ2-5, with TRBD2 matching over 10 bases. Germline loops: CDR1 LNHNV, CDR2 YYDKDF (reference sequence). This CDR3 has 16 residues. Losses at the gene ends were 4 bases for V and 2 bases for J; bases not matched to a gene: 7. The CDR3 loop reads CATSMPGLALQETQYF. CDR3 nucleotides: TGTGCCACCAGCATGCCGGGACTAGCGCTACAAGAGACCCAGTACTTC.

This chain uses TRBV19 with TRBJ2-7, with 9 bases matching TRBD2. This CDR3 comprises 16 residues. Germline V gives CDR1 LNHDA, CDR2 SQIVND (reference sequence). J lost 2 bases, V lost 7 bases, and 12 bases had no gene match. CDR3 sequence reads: CASTSGERGATYEQYF. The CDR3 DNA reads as TGTGCCAGTACCTCCGGGGAGCGGGGGGCTACCTACGAGCAGTACTTC.

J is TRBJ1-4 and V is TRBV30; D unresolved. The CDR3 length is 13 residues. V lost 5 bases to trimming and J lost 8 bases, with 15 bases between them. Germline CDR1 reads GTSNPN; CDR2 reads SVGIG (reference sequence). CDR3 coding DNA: TGTGCCTGGGCGGGCGGGATTGGGGAAAAACTGTTTTTT. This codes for CAWAGGIGEKLFF. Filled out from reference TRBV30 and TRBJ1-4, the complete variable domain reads SQTIHQWPATLVQPVGSPLSLECTVEGTSNPNLYWYRQAAGRGLQLLFYSVGIGQISSEVPQNLSASRPQDRQFILSSKKLLLSDSGFYLCAWAGGIGEKLFFGSGTQLSVL.

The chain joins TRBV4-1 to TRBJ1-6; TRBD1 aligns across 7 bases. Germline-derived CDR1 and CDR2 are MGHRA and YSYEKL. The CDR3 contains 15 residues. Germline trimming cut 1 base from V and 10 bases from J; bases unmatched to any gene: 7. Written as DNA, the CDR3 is TGCGCCAGCAGCCAAGCCCCAGGGGGAGACTCACCCCTCCACTTT. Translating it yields CASSQAPGGDSPLHF.